These 4 T cell receptor beta chains were sequenced from one sample in a study of blood T cells in healthy people across ages. Primers used in a second PCR of roughly 7 to 11 cycles were a sample-barcoded 5' primer and a J-beta primer mix. TCRdb re-analysed the 5' RACE reads in MiXCR, keeping a single row per CDR3 protein. In the table there are some 1.1 million distinct CDR3 sequences, 30% to 40% of which are singletons. The sample consisted of blood. These receptors were obtained from a man between 18 and 35 years old in good health.

The J gene is TRBJ2-1, the V gene TRBV5-1; 7 positions agree with TRBD1. J lost 5 bases, V lost 2 bases, and 7 bases had no gene match. The CDR3 extends over 15 amino acids. CDR1 and CDR2 from the germline V gene are SGHRS and YFSETQ. This CDR3 reads CASSFRDRDDNEQFF. The CDR3 DNA reads as TGCGCCAGCAGCTTCCGGGACAGAGACGACAATGAGCAGTTCTTC.

The V gene is TRBV14, the J gene TRBJ2-1; D could derive from TRBD1 or TRBD2 (5 bases each). The CDR3 spans 16 residues. Germline values: CDR1 SGHDN, CDR2 FVKESK. V lost 2 bases and J 6 bases, leaving 17 bases between the germline ends. DNA of the CDR3: TGTGCCAGCAGCCAATCGGGGCTGAGGTCCCTCAATGAGCAGTTCTTC. It yields the protein CASSQSGLRSLNEQFF.

The V call is TRBV7-2, the J call TRBJ2-1, with TRBD2 matching 12 bases. Germline lookup yields CDR1 SGHTA and CDR2 FQGNSA. The CDR3 has 18 residues. V trimming: 1 base; J trimming: 5 bases; junction bases outside the gene matches: 9. CDR3 amino acids: CASSLVKTSGGNNNEQFF. CDR3 nucleotide sequence: TGTGCCAGCAGCTTAGTAAAAACTAGCGGGGGGAATAACAATGAGCAGTTCTTC.

The chain uses TRBV6-5 and TRBJ2-3, with 10 bases lining up with TRBD2. The CDR3 consists of 15 residues. The junction had 6 bases not matched to a gene; V was cut back by 6 bases and J by 3 bases. Germline CDR1 is MNHEY and CDR2 is SVGAGI. In DNA, the CDR3 is TGTGCCAGCAGGGCAATAGCGGGGGGTACAGATACGCAGTATTTT. This translates into CASRAIAGGTDTQYF.